The present entry profiles one T cell receptor (beta chain) with its context. Germline assignment: CDR1 SNHLY and CDR2 FYNNEI. The length of the CDR3 is 15 residues. This entry comes from a study of monozygotic twins with inflammatory bowel disease. TCRdb reanalyzed the 5' RACE reads, giving one entry per CDR3 protein sequence and no DNA. In total, the table holds roughly 120,000 distinct CDR3 sequences. The rearrangement links TRBV2 to TRBJ2-2; no DNA is available, so the TRBD1 call from TCRdb remains unchecked. The sequence came from a human donor with ulcerative colitis or Crohn's disease, or a healthy co-twin of an affected twin (not recorded which). The sample taken for sequencing was blood. CDR3 region: CASSDWGQGTGELFF.